This T cell receptor delta chain comes out of a study of gamma-delta T cells after stem cell transplantation. The CDR3 extends over 18 amino acids. From germline, CDR1 is GEAIGNYY and CDR2 EKD. TCRdb reran clone calling via CATT on the RT-PCR reads. The sample gives about 7,800 delta-chain clones, more than 12% of which show up once; 6% is in the top ten. Concerning this clone itself: One base away lies a much larger clone, so this may be a sequencing read error.

The origin of this receptor is a human donor. It is not recorded whose cells these are; they may come from a transplant donor. The sample comprised gamma-delta T cells. This chain links TRDV2 with TRDJ2, with TRDD3 matching over 13 bases. As DNA, the CDR3 is TGTGCCTGTGACACCCTTACTGGGGGATACGCTTTGGCAGCACAACTCTTCTTT. It yields the protein CACDTLTGGYALAAQLFF.